This T cell receptor beta chain was observed in a study of early T cells in non-severe SARS-CoV-2 infection. On the study more broadly: Bulk RNA from unsorted whole blood was sequenced; chains were unpaired. Study conclusions and caveats: VDJdb matching favored anti-spike CD8 responses, missing private and CD4 specificities.

CDR3 size: 12 residues. Trimming shortened V by 4 bases and J by 1 base, and 3 bases separated the two germline ends. This clonotype is categorized as medium-sized. The antigen remains undetermined. Individual cDNA molecules were tagged with unique molecular identifiers, the study reported. TCRdb re-derived calls from the 5' RACE reads in MiXCR, one entry per CDR3 protein. The repertoire holds 55,000 to 70,000 distinct CDR3 sequences, with 12% as singletons. Input material: whole blood. J is TRBJ2-3 and V is TRBV12-3 or TRBV12-4; D is unclear. The sequence came from an adult who was a healthcare worker with PCR-confirmed SARS-CoV-2 infection or an uninfected control (not recorded which). CDR3 protein: CASSWGTDTQYF. DNA for the CDR3: TGTGCCAGCAGTTGGGGCACAGATACGCAGTATTTT.